There are a few counts of the clone carrying this T cell receptor beta chain. MiXCR was run by TCRdb on the reads, yielding one entry per CDR3 protein. The profile shows 200,000 to 300,000 distinct CDR3 sequences, 9.1% of them singletons. The sample is drawn from a study of T cell repertoires in cytomegalovirus infection. The CDR3 sequence is 14 residues long. Germline V gene sequence: CDR1 SQVTM, CDR2 ANQGSEA. Trimming took off 1 base at V and 1 base at J, with 10 bases between the two ends. This TCR derives from a human donor in good health (CMV status not recorded). Some clones in this sample may be carry-over from other donors' samples. The sample consisted of PBMCs. The chain combines TRBV29-1 with TRBJ1-1; D unresolved. CDR3 nucleotides: TGCAGCGTTGAAGTTATAGCCTCGAACACTGAAGCTTTCTTT. It translates to CSVEVIASNTEAFF.